The 15 T cell receptor beta chains below all came from one sample that was sequenced in a study of blood T cell repertoires in COVID-19. TCRdb keeps only in-frame clones here, not all; method: immunoSEQ multiplex PCR. Of about 200,000 clones detected, around 86% appear once; the ten largest clones hold 5% to 7%. Sequenced: PBMCs or T cells enriched from blood (not recorded which). Receptors originate from a man between 35 and 55 years old with acute COVID-19.

The chain recombines TRBV3-1 (or the pseudogene TRBV3-2) with TRBJ1-2; no firm D call. With 3 bases removed from V and 5 bases from J, the gap between germline ends came to 10 bases. Germline values: CDR1 LGHDT, CDR2 YNNKEL (reference sequence). The CDR3 spans 13 residues. The CDR3 region has the DNA TGTGCCAGCAGCCATCGAGGGTTTTATGGCTACACCTTC. Translation: CASSHRGFYGYTF.

Only a few counts were recorded for this clone. The chain recombines TRBV29-1 with TRBJ2-2; TRBD2 matches at 8 bases. Unmatched junction bases numbered 13, after V lost 3 bases and J lost 7 bases. CDR1 is SQVTM and CDR2 is ANQGSEA in the germline V gene. The CDR3 is 16 amino acids. CDR3 amino acids: CSVEVAGIRRDGELFF. The CDR3 region has the DNA TGCAGCGTTGAGGTAGCGGGGATACGAAGAGACGGGGAGCTGTTTTTT.

J is TRBJ1-5 and V is TRBV19; 7 positions match TRBD1. V shed 3 bases, J shed 4 bases, and the junction held 3 bases outside the gene matches. The germline gives CDR1 LNHDA, CDR2 SQIVND (reference sequence). CDR3 size: 14 residues. The CDR3: CASSIKTGNQPQHF. The CDR3, as DNA: TGTGCCAGTAGTATTAAGACAGGGAATCAGCCCCAGCATTTT.

The rearrangement links TRBV4-1 to TRBJ1-4; 10 bases map to TRBD1. The CDR3 totals 20 residues. With V trimmed by 4 bases and J by 3 bases, 17 bases remained unmatched. Germline V gene sequence: CDR1 MGHRA, CDR2 YSYEKL. CDR3 region: CASSPPLGTGAGSANEKLFF. In nucleotides, the CDR3 is TGCGCCAGCAGCCCACCCCTCGGGACAGGGGCAGGGTCAGCTAATGAAAAACTGTTTTTT.

V usage is TRBV2 and J usage is TRBJ1-1; 8 bases agree with TRBD1. From germline, CDR1 is SNHLY and CDR2 FYNNEI. V dropped 6 bases and J dropped 1; count of bases not matched to a gene: 4. This CDR3 has 14 residues. Here the CDR3 DNA reads TGTGCCAGCAGGGGACAGGTGACGAACACTGAAGCTTTCTTT. Its translation: CASRGQVTNTEAFF.

On this clone: The junction shows a germline mismatch at one end, possibly a read error. The rearrangement links TRBV19 to TRBJ1-5, with D possibly TRBD1 on 5 matching bases. CDR1 is LNHDA and CDR2 is SQIVND in the germline V gene (reference sequence). The CDR3 is 13 residues long. CDR3 sequence reads: CASSVDSIQPQHF. The CDR3 bases are TGTGCCAGTAGTGTTGACAGCATTCAGCCCCAGCATTTT.

This chain connects TRBV6-5 to TRBJ2-4; perhaps TRBD1 as D (7 bases). The CDR3 extends over 14 amino acids. V dropped 6 bases and J dropped 3 bases, with 12 bases sitting between them. Germline assignment: CDR1 MNHEY and CDR2 SVGAGI. The CDR3 spells CASRQGGSKNIQYF. CDR3 coding DNA: TGTGCCAGCAGGCAGGGGGGTAGCAAAAACATTCAGTACTTC.

The J gene is TRBJ2-1, the V gene TRBV28; 10 positions match TRBD2. J lost 8 bases, V lost 6 bases, and 7 bases had no gene match. This CDR3 region has 14 residues. The germline V gene has CDR1 MDHEN and CDR2 SYDVKM. The CDR3: CASRSSGRGDEQFF. The CDR3 DNA sequence: TGTGCCAGCAGGTCTAGCGGGAGAGGTGATGAGCAGTTCTTC.

In its sample, this clone was seen a few times. The genes are TRBV7-2 and TRBJ2-2; TRBD2 might be the D (6 bases). The CDR3 loop spans 15 amino acids. Germline CDR1 reads SGHTA; CDR2 reads FQGNSA. Trimming pared 5 bases from V and 3 bases from J, leaving 13 bases between. The DNA of the CDR3 is TGTGCCAGCAGCAAGCGGTGGGGGGACACCGGGGAGCTGTTTTTT. This sequence encodes CASSKRWGDTGELFF.

This chain uses TRBV30 with TRBJ2-7, with TRBD2 matching 9 bases. CDR3 length equals 14 residues. Losses at the gene ends were 5 bases for V and 7 bases for J; bases not matched to a gene: 12. Per germline, CDR1 GTSNPN and CDR2 SVGIG (reference sequence). The CDR3 nucleotides are TGTGCCTGGGTTCCAGCGGGGGGACTGGGGGAGCAGTACTTC. Residues: CAWVPAGGLGEQYF.

J is TRBJ2-2 and V is TRBV4-3; 7 nucleotides agree with TRBD2. Per germline, CDR1 LGHNA and CDR2 YSLEER. CDR3 length: 16 residues. The ends lost 4 bases at V and 2 bases at J; junction bases unmatched: 7. This CDR3 is CASSPEGGSNTGELFF. The CDR3 DNA sequence: TGCGCCAGCAGCCCGGAGGGAGGGTCCAACACCGGGGAGCTGTTTTTT.

This clone was seen a single time. The chain combines TRBV2 with TRBJ2-1; 11 positions match TRBD2. V dropped 2 bases and J dropped 9; count of bases not matched to a gene: 9. This CDR3 contains 16 residues. Germline-derived CDR1 and CDR2 are SNHLY and FYNNEI. The CDR3 sequence is CASSESWGLAGGEQFF. In DNA form, the CDR3 reads TGTGCCAGCAGTGAATCCTGGGGTCTAGCGGGAGGTGAGCAGTTCTTC.

V gene TRBV27 combines with J gene TRBJ2-7, with 8 bases identical to TRBD1. Germline CDR1 is MNHEY and CDR2 is SMNVEV (reference sequence). V gave up 9 bases and J gave up 6 bases; unmatched junction bases: 10. The CDR3 totals 13 residues. The CDR3 protein is CASWTGLASEQYF. The CDR3 bases are TGTGCCAGTTGGACAGGGTTAGCCAGCGAGCAGTACTTC.

The J gene is TRBJ1-2, the V gene TRBV6-5; D may be TRBD1 (5 bases). The CDR3 contains 13 residues. The ends were cut back, 7 bases at V and 1 base at J, with 10 bases in the middle. Germline V gene data show CDR1 as MNHEY and CDR2 as SVGAGI. CDR3 sequence reads: CASKEQVNYGYTF. CDR3 DNA: TGTGCCAGCAAGGAACAGGTTAACTATGGCTACACCTTC.

V and J are TRBV18 and TRBJ1-5; 10 bases map to TRBD1. The CDR3 has 15 residues. After removal of 3 bases from V and 4 bases from J, the junction contained 3 bases not matched to a gene. Looked up from germline, CDR1 is KGHSH and CDR2 is LQKENI. CDR3 sequence: CASSPWTGGNQPQHF. The CDR3, as DNA: TGTGCCAGCTCACCTTGGACAGGGGGGAATCAGCCCCAGCATTTT.